The T cell receptor (beta chain) described here comes from a study of spatial heterogeneity in lung cancer. The time point: sample taken at primary tumor resection. Samples were obtained from around 72 donors, all untreated early-stage non-small cell lung cancer patients. In each case, whole RNA from tumor, nontumor lung or frozen PBMC was sequenced unsorted. As concerns this clonotype: This sequence may be a read error, since a much larger clone differs from it by one base.

Germline-derived CDR1 and CDR2 are MNHEY and SVGAGI. This CDR3 has 14 residues. TCRdb analysed the 5' RACE reads with MiXCR anew, one entry per CDR3 protein. The table has around 63,000 distinct CDR3 sequences, under 7.5% seen once; the top ten hold roughly 14%. The TCR originated in a female donor with early-stage non-small cell lung cancer. The V and J genes are TRBV6-5 and TRBJ2-2; the D gene is possibly TRBD1 (6 bases). This specimen was PBMCs, taken at surgery. Here the CDR3 DNA reads TGTGCCAGCAGCCGGACAGCGAACACCGGGGCGCTGTTTTTT. Its translation is CASSRTANTGALFF.